The 20 T cell receptor beta chains presented below share a single source sample, sequenced in a study of blood T cells in healthy people across ages. The authors ran a second PCR of about 6 to 11 cycles using a sample-barcoded 5' primer and a J-beta primer mix. TCRdb fed the 5' RACE reads into MiXCR, producing one record per CDR3 protein. The table shows fewer than 2 million distinct CDR3 sequences, with about two fifths occurring only once. The sample was blood. The receptors were sampled from a human donor in good health.

As concerns this clonotype: At one end the junction does not follow the germline gene, possibly because of a read error. The rearrangement uses TRBV5-4 and TRBJ2-7; 9 bases match TRBD1. This CDR3 is 17 amino acids long. CDR1 SGHNT and CDR2 YYREEE come from the germline V gene (reference sequence). The CDR3 reads CAGSLSARTGDGDEQYF. The CDR3 DNA sequence: TGTGCCGGCAGCTTGAGTGCCAGGACAGGGGACGGTGACGAGCAGTACTTC.

Of note for this clonotype: One end of the junction fails to match germline, which may point to a read error. The chain couples TRBV6-2 or TRBV6-3 to TRBJ1-6; 7 bases are a match to TRBD1. CDR3 size: 17 residues. Germline values: CDR1 MNHEY, CDR2 SVGEGT. CDR3 region: CASSYPTGSRLNSPLHF. CDR3 DNA sequence: TGTGCCAGCAGTTACCCGACAGGGTCGAGACTTAATTCGCCCCTCCACTTT.

V and J are TRBV20-1 and TRBJ2-6, with 9 nucleotides matching TRBD2. The V gene end was trimmed by 3 bases and the J gene end by 0 bases; junction bases not matched to a gene: 6. The germline gives CDR1 DFQATT, CDR2 SNEGSKA (reference sequence). The CDR3 contains 17 residues. The CDR3 bases are TGCAGTGCTAGTGGCGGGGGGGGACTCTCTGGGGCCAACGTCCTGACTTTC. This encodes CSASGGGGLSGANVLTF.

The V gene is TRBV20-1, the J gene TRBJ2-1, with TRBD2 identical over 7 bases. Germline V gene sequence: CDR1 DFQATT, CDR2 SNEGSKA (reference sequence). The junction had 11 bases not matched to a gene; V was cut back by 6 bases and J by 9 bases. There are 13 residues in the CDR3. CDR3 nucleotide sequence: TGCAGTGCCCGACGAGGGACTATCGGTGAGCAGTTCTTC. Its protein is CSARRGTIGEQFF.

Here the CDR3 reads CATEDPVRGYTF. DNA of the CDR3: TGTGCCACTGAAGACCCGGTTCGGGGCTACACCTTC. V usage is TRBV4-2 and J usage is TRBJ1-2; the D is unclear. The CDR3 runs 12 residues. In germline, CDR1 is LGHNA, CDR2 YNFKEQ. V was trimmed by 10 bases and J by 8 bases, leaving 17 bases between them.

This clonotype was seen ten or more times. The chain uses TRBV20-1 and TRBJ1-5, with D perhaps TRBD1 (6 bases). Germline V lookup: CDR1 DFQATT, CDR2 SNEGSKA (reference sequence). With 6 bases removed from V and 6 bases from J, the gap between germline ends came to 12 bases. CDR3 length: 12 amino acids. In DNA, the CDR3 is TGCAGTGCACGGACAGCGGGTCAGCCCCAGCATTTT. Its protein product is CSARTAGQPQHF.

V and J are TRBV9 and TRBJ2-5; D is tentatively TRBD1 or TRBD2 (6 bases each). With 0 bases removed from V and 0 bases from J, the gap between germline ends came to 12 bases. The germline gives CDR1 SGDLS, CDR2 YYNGEE. There are 16 residues in the CDR3. The CDR3: CASSVGVGGHQETQYF. In nucleotides, the CDR3 is TGTGCCAGCAGCGTAGGCGTCGGGGGCCACCAAGAGACCCAGTACTTC. Full variable domain (outside the CDR3, taken from reference TRBV9 and TRBJ2-5): DSGVTQTPKHLITATGQRVTLRCSPRSGDLSVYWYQQSLDQGLQFLIQYYNGEERAKGNILERFSAQQFPDLHSELNLSSLELGDSALYFCASSVGVGGHQETQYFGPGTRLLVL.

The rearrangement joins TRBV6-2 or TRBV6-3 to TRBJ2-7; 11 bases align to TRBD2. J gave up 0 bases and V 5 bases, and 6 bases lay outside the gene matches. Germline CDR1 is MNHEY and CDR2 is SVGEGT. This CDR3 comprises 16 residues. The CDR3 protein is CASSTTGTSGSYEQYF. CDR3 DNA sequence: TGTGCCAGCAGTACAACGGGGACTAGCGGCTCCTACGAGCAGTACTTC.

This sequence joins TRBV27 and TRBJ2-7, with 7 bases identical to TRBD1. The germline V gene has CDR1 MNHEY and CDR2 SMNVEV (reference sequence). Trimming at V came to 3 bases and at J to 1 base, leaving 3 bases not matched to a gene. The CDR3 length is 14 residues. The CDR3, as DNA: TGTGCCAGCAGTTTGACAGGGTTTTCCTACGAGCAGTACTTC. Translating it yields CASSLTGFSYEQYF.

The chain couples TRBV20-1 to TRBJ1-5; 7 bases are a match to TRBD1. This CDR3 has 14 amino acids. CDR1 and CDR2 from the germline V gene are DFQATT and SNEGSKA (reference sequence). The J segment lost 3 bases and the V segment lost 5 bases, leaving 7 bases of the junction unmatched. The DNA of the CDR3 is TGCAGTGCTCCACCGACAGGGCTCAATCAGCCCCAGCATTTT. It is translated as CSAPPTGLNQPQHF.

The V gene is TRBV12-3 or TRBV12-4, the J gene TRBJ2-2, with D hard to call. The V gene lost 4 bases and the J gene lost 0 bases, with 15 bases spanning the gap. This CDR3 has 17 residues. The CDR3 DNA follows: TGTGCCAGCAGTTCTCTCTTCCTAGGAGCGAACACCGGGGAGCTGTTTTTT. Translation: CASSSLFLGANTGELFF.

The chain employs TRBV4-3 and TRBJ2-7; maybe TRBD1 (6 bases). Germline V lookup: CDR1 LGHNA, CDR2 YSLEER. Between the trimmed V and J ends, which lost 4 bases and 0 bases, there was a span of 13 bases. This CDR3 has 15 amino acids. The CDR3 loop is CASSPTGHPSYEQYF. The CDR3 DNA follows: TGCGCCAGCAGCCCAACGGGACATCCCTCCTACGAGCAGTACTTC.

In its sample, this clonotype was seen many times. The genes are TRBV29-1 and TRBJ2-5, with D perhaps assigned TRBD1 or TRBD2 (5 bases each). V was shortened by 3 bases and J by 4 bases, with 15 bases between the two germline ends. Per the germline V gene, CDR1 is SQVTM and CDR2 is ANQGSEA. The CDR3 is made up of 14 amino acids. Here the CDR3 reads CSVDIGVGTETQYF. DNA of the CDR3: TGCAGCGTTGATATTGGTGTAGGGACAGAGACCCAGTACTTC.

The chain couples TRBV6-2 or TRBV6-3 to TRBJ2-1; 7 bases are shared with TRBD1. The V gene's germline CDR1 is MNHEY and CDR2 SVGEGT. The CDR3 is 16 residues long. Germline trimming cut 4 bases from V and 4 bases from J; bases unmatched to any gene: 10. The CDR3 DNA is TGTGCCAGCAGTTTATCCTACAGGGGTGGATACAATGAGCAGTTCTTC. Its protein is CASSLSYRGGYNEQFF.

The chain couples TRBV5-1 to TRBJ2-2; no clear D. This CDR3 spans 12 amino acids. V gave up 3 bases and J gave up 8 bases, with 8 bases separating them. Per germline, CDR1 SGHRS and CDR2 YFSETQ. The CDR3 region has the DNA TGCGCCAGCAGCTCTGTCGCAGGGGAGCTGTTTTTT. It codes for CASSSVAGELFF.

The chain has TRBV7-2 and TRBJ2-7; D remains unclear. The CDR3 runs to 13 residues. The V gene's germline CDR1 is SGHTA and CDR2 FQGNSA. The V end lost 5 bases, the J end lost 3 bases, and 11 bases lay between the germline ends. The CDR3: CASSRSADYEQYF. As DNA, the CDR3 is TGTGCCAGCAGCCGCTCGGCTGACTACGAGCAGTACTTC.

The CDR3 protein is CASSLAITGYEQYF. The CDR3 bases are TGTGCCAGCAGCTTAGCGATCACAGGTTACGAGCAGTACTTC. V gene TRBV7-6 combines with J gene TRBJ2-7; a weak D match, TRBD1 (5 bases). The V gene lost 0 bases and the J gene lost 4 bases, with 10 bases spanning the gap. Per germline, CDR1 SGHVS and CDR2 FNYEAQ. The CDR3 is made up of 14 amino acids. The complete variable domain, with remaining parts taken from reference TRBV7-6 and TRBJ2-7, reads GAGVSQSPRYKVTKRGQDVALRCDPISGHVSLYWYRQALGQGPEFLTYFNYEAQQDKSGLPNDRFSAERPEGSISTLTIQRTEQRDSAMYRCASSLAITGYEQYFGPGTRLTVT.

This chain links TRBV7-3 with TRBJ1-1; the D is unclear. Looked up from germline, CDR1 is SGHTA and CDR2 is FQGTGA. The CDR3 runs to 14 residues. V shed 4 bases and J shed 5 bases, with 14 bases lying between them. CDR3 sequence reads: CASSSNGVDTEAFF. Here the CDR3 DNA reads TGTGCCAGCAGCTCCAACGGGGTCGATACTGAAGCTTTCTTT.

CDR3 DNA: TGTGCCAGCAGCTTAGGGGAGATTGGTGGCGGCTACACCTTC. Translating it yields CASSLGEIGGGYTF. The gene calls are TRBV7-6 and TRBJ1-2; D is uncertain. The V gene lost 1 base and the J gene lost 8 bases, with 14 bases spanning the gap. Germline CDR1 and CDR2: SGHVS and FNYEAQ. CDR3 length: 14 amino acids.

This clonotype was found a few times. V is TRBV7-2 and J is TRBJ2-4; D call uncertain. The V and J ends lost 5 bases and 13 bases respectively, with 18 bases between them. The CDR3 covers 13 residues. CDR1 and CDR2 from the germline V gene are SGHTA and FQGNSA. CDR3 amino acids: CASSNTVGVKQYF. The DNA of the CDR3 is TGTGCCAGCAGCAACACTGTGGGTGTGAAGCAGTACTTC.